These T cell receptor beta chains were read from a single sample in a study of T cell responses to AZD1222 COVID-19 vaccine. The data were produced by immunoSEQ multiplex PCR, yet TCRdb's version contains in-frame clones alone and is incomplete. The sample records approximately 60,000 clones, approximately 82% being singletons. The sequencing used peripheral blood, collected on day 0 of AZD1222 vaccination. These receptors originate from an adult in good health. CDR3s include the opening cysteine and the closing phenylalanine or tryptophan. A D gene is named only where the DNA matches it firmly. Clone size appears in some rows only: once, few, many, or a class for an expanded clone.

V gene	D gene	J gene	clone size	CDR3 protein	CDR3 DNA
TRBV12-3/TRBV12-4	-	TRBJ2-2	-	CASSVGATGELFF	TGTGCCAGCAGTGTCGGGGCCACCGGGGAGCTGTTTTTT
TRBV7-9	TRBD1	TRBJ1-4	-	CASSLGTGQSTNEKLFF	TGTGCCAGCAGCTTAGGGACAGGGCAATCAACTAATGAAAAACTGTTTTTT
TRBV5-1	TRBD1	TRBJ1-2	-	CASSLRQGADGYTF	TGCGCCAGCAGCTTGCGACAGGGGGCGGATGGCTACACCTTC
TRBV7-2	-	TRBJ2-3	once	CASSLAGGVPDTQYF	TGTGCCAGCAGCTTAGCAGGGGGAGTCCCAGATACGCAGTATTTT
TRBV7-2	-	TRBJ2-1	once	CASSELFNEQFF	TGTGCCAGCAGTGAACTTTTCAATGAGCAGTTCTTC
TRBV6-2/TRBV6-3	-	TRBJ2-7	-	CASSYSGRHRGVEQYF	TGTGCCAGCAGTTACTCGGGCCGTCACCGGGGAGTCGAGCAGTACTTC
TRBV5-4	TRBD2	TRBJ2-1	-	CASSIGLAGNEQFF	TGTGCCAGCAGTATCGGACTAGCGGGGAATGAGCAGTTCTTC
TRBV27	-	TRBJ1-5	-	CASSWRGGVGNQPQHF	TGTGCCAGCAGCTGGAGGGGGGGCGTAGGGAATCAGCCCCAGCATTTT
TRBV30	-	TRBJ2-1	-	CAWTGTSSYNEQFF	TGTGCCTGGACCGGGACAAGCTCCTACAATGAGCAGTTCTTC
TRBV7-2	-	TRBJ1-2	-	CASSLRTATWNYGYTF	TGTGCCAGCAGCTTAAGGACAGCTACCTGGAACTATGGCTACACCTTC
TRBV27	-	TRBJ1-1	-	CASSSMLGSTEAFF	TGTGCCAGCAGTTCGATGCTCGGGAGCACTGAAGCTTTCTTT
TRBV11-2	-	TRBJ1-3	few	CASSQSWDSGNTIYF	TGTGCCAGCAGTCAGAGTTGGGACTCTGGAAACACCATATATTTT
TRBV11-2	-	TRBJ1-6	once	CASSSYGGSYNSPLHF	TGTGCCAGCAGCTCCTACGGGGGGTCCTATAATTCACCCCTCCACTTT
TRBV3-1/TRBV3-2	TRBD1	TRBJ1-5	few	CASSLAGTGDQPQHF	TGTGCCAGCAGCCTGGCCGGGACAGGAGATCAGCCCCAGCATTTT
TRBV19	-	TRBJ1-6	-	CASIRVSGGNSPLHF	TGTGCCAGTATCCGGGTATCGGGAGGTAATTCACCCCTCCACTTT
TRBV4-1	TRBD2	TRBJ2-2	-	CASSQHGLAGRNTGELFF	TGCGCCAGCAGCCAACACGGACTAGCGGGCCGAAACACCGGGGAGCTGTTTTTT
TRBV5-1	-	TRBJ2-5	-	CASSPGLFQETQYF	TGCGCCAGCAGCCCTGGACTATTCCAAGAGACCCAGTACTTC
TRBV4-1	-	TRBJ2-4	-	CASSQDIPWPLAKNIQYF	TGCGCCAGCAGCCAAGATATCCCCTGGCCACTAGCCAAAAACATTCAGTACTTC
TRBV28	-	TRBJ1-6	-	CASSSYGDPNSPLHF	TGTGCCAGCAGTTCTTACGGGGATCCAAATTCACCCCTCCACTTT
TRBV6-2/TRBV6-3	-	TRBJ1-5	-	CASSYEGRTPQHF	TGTGCCAGCAGTTACGAAGGCAGAACTCCCCAGCATTTT
TRBV5-1	-	TRBJ1-2	-	CASSPESGPYGYTF	TGCGCCAGCAGCCCGGAGTCAGGCCCCTATGGCTACACCTTC
TRBV5-5	TRBD2	TRBJ2-1	once	CASSYGSGNHEQFF	TGTGCCAGCAGCTATGGGAGCGGGAATCATGAGCAGTTCTTC
TRBV28	-	TRBJ2-3	-	CASSFELVGDTQYF	TGTGCCAGCAGTTTCGAACTAGTGGGAGATACGCAGTATTTT
TRBV7-8	TRBD1	TRBJ1-2	-	CASSSGQGYGYTF	TGTGCCAGCAGCTCGGGACAGGGCTATGGCTACACCTTC
TRBV5-6	TRBD2	TRBJ2-7	-	CASSRGLAGVGEQYF	TGTGCCAGCAGCCGCGGACTAGCGGGAGTAGGGGAGCAGTACTTC
TRBV5-1	TRBD1	TRBJ2-3	-	CASSRIGTANSADTQYF	TGCGCCAGCAGCCGCATTGGGACAGCAAACTCGGCAGATACGCAGTATTTT
TRBV5-1	-	TRBJ2-7	-	CASSAGTGLSSYEQYF	TGCGCCAGCAGCGCGGGTACAGGTCTGAGCTCCTACGAGCAGTACTTC
TRBV10-3	-	TRBJ1-2	-	CAISESMRGLGYTF	TGTGCCATCAGTGAGTCGATGCGGGGCCTAGGCTACACCTTC
TRBV4-1	TRBD1	TRBJ2-4	-	CASSRSRDRENIQYF	TGCGCCAGCAGCCGCTCCAGGGACAGGGAAAACATTCAGTACTTC
TRBV19	-	TRBJ1-2	-	CASSSRVLSKNTF	TGTGCCAGTAGTAGCAGGGTACTATCTAAAAACACCTTC
TRBV6-6	TRBD2	TRBJ2-1	-	CASSYAETSGSNEQFF	TGTGCCAGCAGTTACGCCGAGACTAGCGGGAGCAATGAGCAGTTCTTC
TRBV30	TRBD2	TRBJ2-5	few	CARGRSGRSQETQYF	TGTGCCCGGGGGAGAAGCGGGAGGAGCCAAGAGACCCAGTACTTC
TRBV11-1	TRBD2	TRBJ2-1	-	CASSSGTSGSNEQFF	TGTGCCAGCAGCTCCGGGACTAGCGGGAGCAATGAGCAGTTCTTC
TRBV7-8	TRBD2	TRBJ2-1	-	CASSLTSGGHYNEQFF	TGTGCCAGCAGCTTGACTAGCGGGGGGCACTACAATGAGCAGTTCTTC
TRBV5-1	TRBD1	TRBJ1-2	-	CASSTGQGNNYGYTF	TGCGCCAGCAGCACCGGACAGGGGAATAACTATGGCTACACCTTC
TRBV5-8	-	TRBJ1-2	-	CASSAIFGRGYGYTF	TGTGCCAGCAGCGCCATATTCGGGAGAGGCTATGGCTACACCTTC
TRBV7-2	-	TRBJ2-3	-	CASSPGRYPYTDTQYF	TGTGCCAGCAGCCCTGGCCGTTACCCCTACACAGATACGCAGTATTTT
TRBV10-3	TRBD1	TRBJ1-5	-	CAISDGTGDFQPQHF	TGTGCCATCAGTGATGGAACAGGGGATTTTCAGCCCCAGCATTTT
TRBV5-1	TRBD1	TRBJ1-1	once	CASREQGKTEAFF	TGCGCCAGCAGAGAACAGGGGAAGACTGAAGCTTTCTTT
TRBV6-2/TRBV6-3	-	TRBJ2-1	-	CASSYTTGTGPYNEQFF	TGTGCCAGCAGTTACACTACCGGCACCGGACCCTACAATGAGCAGTTCTTC
TRBV27	TRBD1	TRBJ2-2	-	CASSPGTVRTGELFF	TGTGCCAGCAGTCCTGGGACAGTTAGGACCGGGGAGCTGTTTTTT
TRBV6-2/TRBV6-3	-	TRBJ1-5	-	CASSPLRNQPQHF	TGTGCCAGCAGCCCCCTAAGAAATCAGCCCCAGCATTTT
TRBV11-3	-	TRBJ1-2	-	CASSPRETDGYTF	TGTGCCAGCAGCCCCCGGGAAACCGATGGCTACACCTTC
TRBV7-9	-	TRBJ1-2	-	CASSTRDFYGYTF	TGTGCCAGCAGCACTAGGGACTTCTATGGCTACACCTTC
TRBV27	TRBD1	TRBJ1-1	-	CASSNTMRQGARNTEAFF	TGTGCCAGCAGCAACACCATGAGACAGGGGGCGCGGAACACTGAAGCTTTCTTT
TRBV12-3/TRBV12-4	-	TRBJ2-1	-	CASSFRAGSEQFF	TGTGCCAGCAGTTTCCGGGCCGGGAGTGAGCAGTTCTTC
TRBV28	-	TRBJ2-5	-	CASGAQNGETQYF	TGTGCCAGCGGAGCACAGAACGGGGAGACCCAGTACTTC
TRBV18	TRBD2	TRBJ2-3	-	CASSPLAGDTDTQYF	TGTGCCAGCTCACCCCTAGCGGGGGACACAGATACGCAGTATTTT
TRBV5-8	TRBD2	TRBJ2-3	-	CASSLGLVGGTDTQYF	TGTGCCAGCAGCCTGGGACTAGTCGGAGGGACAGATACGCAGTATTTT
TRBV3-1/TRBV3-2	-	TRBJ1-5	-	CASSQELGYQPQHF	TGTGCCAGCAGCCAAGAATTGGGTTATCAGCCCCAGCATTTT
TRBV25-1	TRBD2	TRBJ2-3	-	CASSALSGKGTDTQYF	TGTGCCAGCAGTGCTCTTAGCGGGAAGGGCACAGATACGCAGTATTTT
TRBV11-2	-	TRBJ2-3	-	CASSLGRVRDTDTQYF	TGTGCCAGCAGCTTAGGGCGAGTAAGGGACACAGATACGCAGTATTTT
TRBV2	-	TRBJ2-7	-	CASSVLGEQYF	TGTGCCAGCAGTGTCTTGGGCGAGCAGTACTTC